Reported below is one T cell receptor beta chain. The antigen it binds to is not known. No much larger clone exists at a distance of one base, and base qualities are not known. These data are taken from a study of identical twins (dated by TCRdb to 2015 to 2016). Background on the whole study: To test whether fetal clonotypes persist, the study used deep sequencing on TCR alpha and beta repertoires from monozygotic twins, unrelated adults of various ages, and cord blood. To rule out contamination, the twin experiments were replicated at different times with different library preparation protocols.

General conclusions and limits of the study: Conclusions relied on cross-sectional statistical analysis, since the same donors could not be followed over many years. Zero-insertion analyses could be partly confounded by invariant T cells such as MAIT and iNKT, though diverse VJ usage argued against such confounding for most clonotypes. Compared with coincidental sharing between unrelated individuals, an excess of low generation-probability sequences was observed among out-of-frame TCR alpha sequences shared between twins. Out-of-frame TCR alpha sharing in monozygotic twins was systematically underestimated by recombination models, whereas sharing between unrelated individuals was in agreement with the recombination models. Abundant cord blood beta clonotypes carried fewer insertions; young adult naive repertoires showed a weaker similar trend, while memory repertoires showed none. Excess twin sharing in beta out-of-frame sequences was weaker because fewer shared sequences lowered the signal-to-noise ratio.

Libraries were constructed by 5' RACE. Reads for this sample came from an Illumina HiSeq 2000. A universal primer binding site was introduced by template switching, and a unique molecular identifier was present in the final cDNA, enabling accurate counting of TCR cDNA molecules. Specific primers in the conserved constant-segment region were used to synthesize first-strand cDNA for TCR alpha and beta chains. To control for contamination, every cDNA library carried two barcodes: a SMART-Mk sample barcode plus Illumina barcodes. TruSeq adapter sequences, together with Illumina sample barcodes, were added in two successive PCR steps. The TCR alpha and beta cDNA libraries were sequenced on the Illumina HiSeq platform using custom primers. Per the original workflow: Raw reads were processed with MiGEC to extract unique molecular identifiers, and MiXCR was used to determine CDR3 positions. Recombination models were inferred per individual with the repgenHMM and IGoR tools using an EM algorithm. Shared clonotypes were analyzed with the tcR package in R, and sharing was normalized by the product of cloneset sizes. To study raw recombination free of thymic and clonal selection effects, out-of-frame nonproductive sequences were analyzed. Using fastp at Q25 and MiXCR, TCRdb reprocessed the public reads and kept productive beta chains. Entries are consolidated by CDR3 protein sequence, retaining the most common genes and DNA. The V and J calls here are based on TCRdb, not the publication. Recorded for this sample are roughly 750,000 distinct CDR3 sequences; 21% of them occurred a single time. The top ten constitute 4% to 4.5% of the sample.

From cysteine to phenylalanine, the CDR3 is 14 amino acids long. The CDR3 DNA has 42 bases and is translated from base 1. V is cut back by 6 bases and J by 6 bases, with 8 bases in the junction unmatched. Every donor in the study was a healthy Caucasian. Three pairs of female monozygotic twins, all aged about 18 to 29 years, made up the twin cohort. Peripheral blood mononuclear cells were used as the source from which RNA for TCR libraries was isolated. This sample also belongs to another study, concerning T cells expressing NK-cell markers. That second publication adds: About 8 donors provided sorted CD3+CD56+NKG2C+, CD3+CD56+NKG2C- and CD3+CD56-NKG2C+ T-cell subsets, whose TCR beta-chain repertoires were profiled. Among the eight sequenced donors, seven were HCMV-seropositive and one was HCMV-seronegative. In several experiments an anti-gammadeltaTCR antibody was added to restrict sorting to alphabetaTCR-expressing T cells. In six donors, the dominant CD3+CD56+NKG2C+ clonotypes were among the top 10 CD8+ clonotypes and accounted for about 1.0-7.5% of CD8+ T cells. Those dominant clonotypes were again the most abundant among CD3+CD56-NKG2C+ cells in four donors, at about 28.3-65%. Whether the expanded NKG2C-expressing T cell clones were specific for HCMV antigens was left unclear. Randomly selected healthy volunteers, three men and five women, were used as the eight sequenced donors. To determine HCMV serostatus, a commercial ELISA kit was used to detect HCMV-specific IgG in serum. For several donors, bulk peripheral blood T-cell repertoires were also sequenced from unsorted PBMC. Reads were demultiplexed and grouped by UMI with MIGEC, and clonotypes were assembled and quantified with MiTCR. To exclude erroneous sequences, only TCR cDNA sequences supported by at least two reads were retained. The tcR package was used for downstream repertoire analysis, with clonotypes matched between fractions based on CDR3 nucleotide sequence plus V segment. Antigen specificity was annotated against VDJdb with VDJmatch, allowing one amino acid substitution in CDR3.

The source material was PBMCs. The origin of this receptor is a woman between 18 and 30 years old in good health. The chain joins TRBV12-3 or TRBV12-4 to TRBJ1-2; 9 junctional bases match TRBD1. The CDR3 amino acid sequence is: CASRTPGQGNGYTF. The nucleotide sequence reads as follows: TGTGCCAGCAGGACTCCGGGACAGGGAAATGGCTACACCTTC.